This T cell receptor (beta chain) emerged from a study of blood T cell repertoires in COVID-19. The overall study: Sites in the United States, Italy and Spain provided acute and convalescent COVID-19 samples. PBMCs, B-cell-depleted T cells, or T cells were the source of the cDNA or gDNA that made up the material.

With 6 bases clipped from V and 5 bases from J, the junction kept 9 bases outside the gene matches. Germline lookup yields CDR1 SQVTM and CDR2 ANQGSEA. The CDR3 extends over 15 amino acids. Per the original methods: Estimated nucleated cell counts came from reference gene primer amplification. TCRdb keeps only in-frame clones here, not all; method: immunoSEQ multiplex PCR. From that table come the V and J calls and clone size; the DNA was used to work out D and trimming. The data show a few hundred thousand clones, with about nine tenths seen just once and roughly 6.9% held by the top ten. Specimen: peripheral blood. The J gene is TRBJ2-2, the V gene TRBV29-1, with 10 bases matching TRBD1. The source of this sequence is a woman in her twenties or thirties who had recovered from COVID-19. CDR3: CSVTGGAGGTGELFF. The DNA for the CDR3 is TGCAGCGTGACAGGGGGCGCGGGGGGAACCGGGGAGCTGTTTTTT.